These T cell receptor beta chains were read from a single sample in a study of OX40 agonist ivuxolimab in advanced cancers. Produced via immunoSEQ multiplex PCR; TCRdb's table is partial and in-frame only. The table shows tens of thousands of clones, with around nine tenths occurring only once. The source was CD4+ or CD8+ T cells sorted from blood, collected in a trial of the OX40 agonist ivuxolimab. These receptors were collected from an adult with an advanced solid tumor such as melanoma, head and neck, liver or kidney cancer. CDR3s include the opening cysteine and the closing phenylalanine or tryptophan. Fields, in order: clone size, V gene, J gene, D gene, CDR3 DNA, CDR3 protein. The D gene is left open where the match is weak. Only some rows state a clone size, as once, few, many or a class for expanded clones.

.	TRBV7-2	TRBJ2-1	TRBD2	TGTGCCAGCAGCTTAGTAGCGGGGGGGCAGGTTGAGCAGTTCTTC	CASSLVAGGQVEQFF
.	TRBV10-2	TRBJ1-5	.	TGCGCCAGCAGTGACACCCCCCGGCCCCAGCATTTT	CASSDTPRPQHF
.	TRBV9	TRBJ1-6	.	TGTGCCAGCAGCGTAGCCGGGGTTTCACCCCTCCACTTT	CASSVAGVSPLHF
once	TRBV21-1	TRBJ2-6	.	TGTGCCAGCTCTGAGGGGTTCTCTGCTGGGGCCAACGTCCTGACTTTC	CASSEGFSAGANVLTF
.	TRBV5-1	TRBJ1-1	TRBD1	TGCGCCAGCAGCTTCCAGGGGGTTGGCACTGAAGCTTTCTTT	CASSFQGVGTEAFF
.	TRBV9	TRBJ1-2	.	TGTGCCAGCAGCGTGCCCGCACAGGGAGCCGGCTACACCTTC	CASSVPAQGAGYTF
once	TRBV2	TRBJ1-1	.	TGTGCCAGCAGTGCCCGGGCCTATTTAACTGGGGACACTGAAGCTTTCTTT	CASSARAYLTGDTEAFF
.	TRBV5-4	TRBJ2-6	TRBD1	TGTGCCAGCAGCGGAGGACAGGGGCCCCTCCTGACTTTC	CASSGGQGPLLTF
.	TRBV2	TRBJ1-2	TRBD1	TGTGCCAGCAATCAAGACAGGGGGAACTATGGCTACACCTTC	CASNQDRGNYGYTF
.	TRBV5-8	TRBJ2-3	.	TGTGCCACCAGTAGCCAACCGGGGGATACGCAGTATTTT	CATSSQPGDTQYF
.	TRBV5-4	TRBJ2-5	.	TGTGCCAGCAGCTTGCGTCAGGCCCAAGAGACCCAGTACTTC	CASSLRQAQETQYF
once	TRBV11-2	TRBJ1-3	.	TGTGCCAGCAGCCGCCACGTCCTCGGGGAAGGAAACACCATATATTTT	CASSRHVLGEGNTIYF
.	TRBV10-3	TRBJ1-2	TRBD1	TGTGCCATCACCCATACCGGGACAGGCGTTGGCTACACCTTC	CAITHTGTGVGYTF
.	TRBV2	TRBJ2-3	TRBD2	TGTGCCAGCAGTGGAGGCGGGGGAAAAGCAGATACGCAGTATTTT	CASSGGGGKADTQYF
.	TRBV6-1	TRBJ2-5	TRBD2	TGTGCCAGCAGTGAAGTTGCGGGGGGTAGGGCGCGAGAGACCCAGTACTTC	CASSEVAGGRARETQYF
.	TRBV6-6	TRBJ2-1	.	TGTGCCATCAGACAGAGCTCCTACAATGAGCAGTTCTTC	CAIRQSSYNEQFF
.	TRBV10-3	TRBJ1-5	TRBD1	TGTGCCATCAGTGAGTCGGCCAGGGGGCAAAATCAGCCCCAGCATTTT	CAISESARGQNQPQHF
.	TRBV7-2	TRBJ2-3	.	TGTGCCAGCAGCTCAAACCGGGGCACAGATACGCAGTATTTT	CASSSNRGTDTQYF
.	TRBV7-9	TRBJ2-7	TRBD1	TGTGCCAGCAGCTCGGTACAGGGGGCGTCCCCTTACGAGCAGTACTTC	CASSSVQGASPYEQYF
.	TRBV10-2	TRBJ2-7	.	TGCGCCAGCAGTGAGCCAGGACAAAAAAGGGCCTACGAGCAGTACTTC	CASSEPGQKRAYEQYF
.	TRBV11-1	TRBJ2-2	.	TGTGCCAGCAGCTTACTGGTGGGGACCCACACCGGGGAGCTGTTTTTT	CASSLLVGTHTGELFF
.	TRBV21-1	TRBJ1-1	.	TGTGCCAGCAGCAAATGTGAGACAGGGGTGCGTGGCACTGAAGCTTTCTTT	CASSKCETGVRGTEAFF
.	TRBV6-1	TRBJ2-7	TRBD1	TGTGCCAGCAGTGAGGGACAGGGATCCTACGAGCAGTACTTC	CASSEGQGSYEQYF
.	TRBV28	TRBJ1-6	.	TGTGCCAGCAGGCTACCTTCGGGAAACAATTCACCCCTCCACTTT	CASRLPSGNNSPLHF
.	TRBV6-6	TRBJ2-7	.	TGTGCCAGCAGTTACGGCGGGGCCAGCTCCTACGAGCAGTACTTC	CASSYGGASSYEQYF
.	TRBV2	TRBJ2-7	.	TGTGCCAGCAGTGATCGATACGAGCAGTACTTC	CASSDRYEQYF
.	TRBV5-4	TRBJ2-5	.	TGTGCCAGCGGAGGAAGGGAAGAGAACTCGGAGACCCAGTACTTC	CASGGREENSETQYF
.	TRBV7-2	TRBJ2-1	TRBD2	TGTGCCAGCAGCTTACAAGCGGGGGGGCCCGGGAATGAGCAGTTCTTC	CASSLQAGGPGNEQFF
few	TRBV7-8	TRBJ2-5	.	TGTGCCAGCAGCTTAGGGAGGGAGCGCGAGACCCAGTACTTC	CASSLGRERETQYF
.	TRBV6-6	TRBJ2-7	.	TGTGCCAGCAGGGAGGGGCCGTACGAGCAGTACTTC	CASREGPYEQYF
.	TRBV6-1	TRBJ1-1	.	TGTGCCAGCGACAAGTCAGGAGTGGGGACTGAAGCTTTCTTT	CASDKSGVGTEAFF
.	TRBV4-1	TRBJ2-1	.	TGCGCCAGCAGCCAAGATCCCGTCGGACCCCCGTACAATGAGCAGTTCTTC	CASSQDPVGPPYNEQFF
.	TRBV2	TRBJ1-1	.	TGTGCCAGCAGCGGGGGGAGGACTGAAGCTTTCTTT	CASSGGRTEAFF
.	TRBV19	TRBJ1-5	TRBD1	TGTGCCAGTCACGACAGGGGGCAAGTTCAGCCCCAGCATTTT	CASHDRGQVQPQHF
once	TRBV10-3	TRBJ1-3	TRBD1	TGTGCCATCAGTGGGGGACAGGGATTCTCTGGAAACACCATATATTTT	CAISGGQGFSGNTIYF
.	TRBV6-5	TRBJ1-1	.	TGTGCCAGCAGTTACTCGGCATACAGGGATGAAGCTTTCTTT	CASSYSAYRDEAFF
.	TRBV5-1	TRBJ2-1	TRBD2	TGCGCCAGCGGGGGCGGCGCGGGGGGCTCCTACAATGAGCAGTTCTTC	CASGGGAGGSYNEQFF
.	TRBV5-5	TRBJ2-7	.	TGTGCCAGCAGCTTGACTTTCTACGAGCAGTACTTC	CASSLTFYEQYF
.	TRBV5-1	TRBJ2-2	TRBD1	TGCGCCAGCGGGACAGGGGGACTCCCCGGGGAGCTGTTTTTT	CASGTGGLPGELFF
once	TRBV4-2	TRBJ2-5	TRBD1	TGTGCCAGCAGGTCACAGGACAGGGGTGAGACCCAGTACTTC	CASRSQDRGETQYF
.	TRBV5-1	TRBJ1-6	.	TGCGCCAGCAGGTGGGGAGGGGATAATTCACCCCTCCACTTT	CASRWGGDNSPLHF
.	TRBV27	TRBJ2-2	.	TGTGCCAGCATGAGGGCCTTACCTTCGGGGGAGCTGTTTTTT	CASMRALPSGELFF
.	TRBV7-8	TRBJ2-5	.	TGTGCCAGCAGCTTAGCTGGGTTCCAAGAGACCCAGTACTTC	CASSLAGFQETQYF
.	TRBV19	TRBJ2-7	.	TGTGCCAGTAGTATGGGGGTCGTGAGCAGCCTCGAGCAGTACTTC	CASSMGVVSSLEQYF
.	TRBV4-2	TRBJ1-3	TRBD1	TGTGCCAGCAGCCAAAATGCTCCGGGACAGGGGGAAAACACCATATATTTT	CASSQNAPGQGENTIYF
.	TRBV2	TRBJ1-3	.	TGTGCCAGCAGTGGGGCCGGGGTCCACTCTGGAAACACCATATATTTT	CASSGAGVHSGNTIYF
.	TRBV18	TRBJ2-2	TRBD2	TGTGCCAGCTCACCCCTAGCGGGGGACACCGGGGAGCTGTTTTTT	CASSPLAGDTGELFF
.	TRBV7-9	TRBJ1-1	.	TGTGCCAGCAGCTTAGAAGGGCGCGGCACTGAAGCTTTCTTT	CASSLEGRGTEAFF
.	TRBV11-1	TRBJ2-1	TRBD1	TGTGCCAGCAGCCCACAGGGGGCGGGGTATGAGCAGTTCTTC	CASSPQGAGYEQFF
.	TRBV5-6	TRBJ1-4	TRBD1	TGTGCCAGCAGCTCGGAGGTATCAGGGGGCCCAACTAATGAAAAACTGTTTTTT	CASSSEVSGGPTNEKLFF
.	TRBV10-3	TRBJ1-1	.	TGTGCCATCAGTGGGGAGTGGAGTACTGAAGCTTTCTTT	CAISGEWSTEAFF
.	TRBV7-9	TRBJ1-2	.	TGTGCCAGCAGCTTAGTCCGGGGCGATGGCTACACCTTC	CASSLVRGDGYTF
.	TRBV30	TRBJ1-5	.	TGTGCCTGGAGTGTAGAAAAGTCGGGATTCGGACCCCAGCATTTT	CAWSVEKSGFGPQHF
.	TRBV7-8	TRBJ2-2	TRBD2	TGTGCCAGCAGCTTAACGAGACTAGCGGGGGCCCCCGGGGAGCTGTTTTTT	CASSLTRLAGAPGELFF
.	TRBV27	TRBJ2-1	.	TGTGCCAGCAGTTTCCTGGCGGGGAATGAGCAGTTCTTC	CASSFLAGNEQFF
few	TRBV12-5	TRBJ2-7	.	TGTGCTAGTGGTCTGGACCGGGAGCAGTACTTC	CASGLDREQYF
.	TRBV5-4	TRBJ2-5	.	TGTGCCAGCAGCTTGGGGGGCGACGCCGGGACCCAGTACTTC	CASSLGGDAGTQYF